These T cell receptor beta chains were read from a single sample in a study of early T cells in non-severe SARS-CoV-2 infection. In TCRdb, the 5' RACE reads were re-called with MiXCR into one record per CDR3 protein. The profile shows about 49,000 distinct CDR3 sequences, roughly an eighth of them singletons. Sample: whole blood, taken at baseline. The origin of the receptors is an adult who was a healthcare worker with PCR-confirmed SARS-CoV-2 infection or an uninfected control (not recorded which). Both conserved end residues are part of each CDR3. Each record gives: V gene, clone size, J gene, D gene, CDR3 DNA, CDR3 protein. A D gene is named only where the DNA matches it firmly. Clone size is stated in some rows and not others, as once, few, many or a class when expanded.

TRBV25-1	many	TRBJ2-5	.	TGTGCCAGCAGTGACTCCAGGCTATCCATACAAGAGACCCAGTACTTC	CASSDSRLSIQETQYF
TRBV10-3	many	TRBJ2-1	.	TGTGCCATCAGTGAGTCTTATGAGCAGTTCTTC	CAISESYEQFF
TRBV27	few	TRBJ2-1	.	TGTGCCAGCAGTTATGGACCAGACCACAACAATGAGCAGTTCTTC	CASSYGPDHNNEQFF
TRBV21-1	.	TRBJ2-7	.	TGTGCCAGGGGGCCCACCTACGAGCAGTACTTC	CARGPTYEQYF
TRBV18	.	TRBJ2-5	.	TGTGCCAGCTCTCGACAAGGGGAGACCCAGTACTTC	CASSRQGETQYF
TRBV12-3/TRBV12-4	.	TRBJ2-3	.	TGTGCCAGCAGTTTACCAGACCTGAGTACCACAGATACGCAGTATTTT	CASSLPDLSTTDTQYF
TRBV28	few	TRBJ2-7	TRBD1	TGTGCCAGCAGTCCTAAACCGGGACAGGGGGACTACGAGCAGTACTTC	CASSPKPGQGDYEQYF
TRBV7-9	.	TRBJ2-3	TRBD2	TGTGCCAGCAGCCCGCGGGAGGGCCGAGATACGCAGTATTTT	CASSPREGRDTQYF
TRBV7-8	.	TRBJ2-5	TRBD1	TGTGCCAGCAGCTTAGCTCAGACCGGGACAGAAGAGACCCAGTACTTC	CASSLAQTGTEETQYF
TRBV12-3/TRBV12-4	few	TRBJ2-3	TRBD2	TGTGCCAGCAGTCAAGCGGGAGGGGGCGCGGATACGCAGTATTTT	CASSQAGGGADTQYF
TRBV6-5	many	TRBJ2-1	TRBD2	TGTGCCAGCAGCCGACTAGCGGGAGGGGGGGGCAATGAGCAGTTCTTC	CASSRLAGGGGNEQFF
TRBV7-3	.	TRBJ2-1	TRBD2	TGTGCCAGCAGCTCGGGAGGGTCCCACAATGAGCAGTTCTTC	CASSSGGSHNEQFF
TRBV12-3/TRBV12-4	.	TRBJ2-7	.	TGTGCCAGCCGCCCGGGACACTTGAGCTCCTACGAGCAGTACTTC	CASRPGHLSSYEQYF
TRBV6-5	many	TRBJ1-2	.	TGTGCCAGCAGTTCCGAACAGGGTCCACTAAACCCGGATGGCTACACCTTC	CASSSEQGPLNPDGYTF
TRBV5-4	many	TRBJ2-7	TRBD2	TGTGCCAGCAGTGTTCAGCGGGAGATGGGCGAGCAGTACTTC	CASSVQREMGEQYF
TRBV7-2	few	TRBJ2-3	.	TGTGCCAGCAGCACATACGGGGATACGCAGTATTTT	CASSTYGDTQYF
TRBV27	.	TRBJ2-7	TRBD1	TGTGCCAGCAGTCTACGACAGGGAGTCCCCCGCGAGCAGTACTTC	CASSLRQGVPREQYF
TRBV10-3	.	TRBJ2-2	TRBD1	TGTGCCATCAGTGGGACAGGTACCGGGGAGCTGTTTTTT	CAISGTGTGELFF
TRBV5-5	.	TRBJ1-2	TRBD1	TGTGCCAGCAGCCGAGGGGACAGGAGAGCTAACTATGGCTACACCTTC	CASSRGDRRANYGYTF
TRBV28	few	TRBJ2-1	TRBD1	TGTGCCAGCAGTACCTACGGGACAGGGCCACAATTACAGCAGTTCTTC	CASSTYGTGPQLQQFF
TRBV6-2/TRBV6-3	few	TRBJ1-1	TRBD1	TGTGCCAGCAGTTCACAGGGGGCCGGGACTGAAGCTTTCTTT	CASSSQGAGTEAFF
TRBV29-1	many	TRBJ1-1	.	TGCAGCGTTGTCAGAGAGAACACTGAAGCTTTCTTT	CSVVRENTEAFF
TRBV7-6	.	TRBJ2-1	TRBD1	TGTGCCAGCAGCTCACAATATGACAGGGTCAATGAGCAGTTCTTC	CASSSQYDRVNEQFF
TRBV7-9	.	TRBJ2-5	.	TGTGCCAGCAGCTCGGAAGCGCAAGAGACCCAGTACTTC	CASSSEAQETQYF
TRBV2	.	TRBJ2-2	.	TGTGCCAGCAGTGAAGCAGCCTACGGGTCCGGGGAGCTGTTTTTT	CASSEAAYGSGELFF
TRBV21-1	few	TRBJ1-5	.	TGTGCCAGCAGCAAAGGGAGCGATCAGCCCCAGCATTTT	CASSKGSDQPQHF
TRBV24-1	medium-sized	TRBJ2-1	.	TGTGCCACCAGTGATCCGACTTCCCGCTCCTACAATGAGCAGTTCTTC	CATSDPTSRSYNEQFF
TRBV5-6	few	TRBJ1-1	.	TGTGCCAGCAGCTTGATCGGCGTGAACACTGAAGCTTTCTTT	CASSLIGVNTEAFF
TRBV7-9	many	TRBJ1-4	.	TGTGCCAGCAGCTTAGCCGCCGGGAGGGAAAAACTGTTTTTT	CASSLAAGREKLFF
TRBV28	many	TRBJ2-1	.	TGTGCCAGCACCACGCGATCGGATGAGCAGTTCTTC	CASTTRSDEQFF
TRBV6-2/TRBV6-3	few	TRBJ1-3	.	TGTGCCAGCAGTTACCGGGGCGGGAGCTCTGGAAACACCATATATTTT	CASSYRGGSSGNTIYF
TRBV10-2	medium-sized	TRBJ2-7	.	TGCGCCAGCAGTGATACGGGCGCCATCTACGAGCAGTACTTC	CASSDTGAIYEQYF
TRBV28	.	TRBJ2-7	.	TGTGCCAGCGGGGGGAGCGGACCCTTCTACGAGCAGTACTTC	CASGGSGPFYEQYF
TRBV21-1	.	TRBJ2-2	.	TGTGCCAGCAGCAGACCTTACCTACTAGCGGGAGGAGGCGACACCGGGGAGCTGTTTTTT	CASSRPYLLAGGGDTGELFF
TRBV11-2	many	TRBJ2-3	.	TGTGCCAGCAGGCCGAAGGGACCTAGGACAGATACGCAGTATTTT	CASRPKGPRTDTQYF
TRBV12-3/TRBV12-4	few	TRBJ2-3	TRBD2	TGTGCCAGCGGCTCGAGTAGCGGGAGTACCGATACGCAGTATTTT	CASGSSSGSTDTQYF
TRBV7-2	.	TRBJ2-7	.	TGTGCCAGCAGCTTGGGACACCCCTACGAGCAGTACTTC	CASSLGHPYEQYF
TRBV11-3	few	TRBJ2-1	TRBD2	TGTGCCAGCAGCTTAGTACTCCTAGCGGGGGCGAATGAGCAGTTCTTC	CASSLVLLAGANEQFF
TRBV18	few	TRBJ2-1	.	TGTGCCAGCTCACCGGGACGTGATAATGAGCAGTTCTTC	CASSPGRDNEQFF
TRBV20-1	.	TRBJ2-3	.	TGCAGTGCTAGACCTATTACCCGGGAGTACGGAGATACGCAGTATTTT	CSARPITREYGDTQYF
TRBV7-9	medium-sized	TRBJ1-4	.	TGTGCCAGCAGCTTAGGACAGAGTAATGAAAAACTGTTTTTT	CASSLGQSNEKLFF
TRBV13	.	TRBJ2-5	TRBD2	TGTGCCAGCAGCAGAAGCGGGAGTGGGGAGACCCAGTACTTC	CASSRSGSGETQYF
TRBV15	many	TRBJ1-3	.	TGTGCCACCAGCAGAGGTAGTAATGGAAACACCATATATTTT	CATSRGSNGNTIYF
TRBV28	.	TRBJ1-1	.	TGTGCCAGCAGTATTAACAGGGATAAAGCTTTCTTT	CASSINRDKAFF
TRBV4-3	.	TRBJ1-2	TRBD1	TGCGCCAGCAGCCAAGAAGGCGGGACAGATAACTATGGCTACACCTTC	CASSQEGGTDNYGYTF
TRBV7-6	.	TRBJ2-5	TRBD2	TGTGCCAGCAGCATGGGACTAGCGGGAGTTGAGACCCAGTACTTC	CASSMGLAGVETQYF
TRBV12-3/TRBV12-4	few	TRBJ1-1	.	TGTGCCAGCAGTTTCCAGTGGCGGGGCACTGAAGCTTTCTTT	CASSFQWRGTEAFF
TRBV7-8	many	TRBJ2-7	.	TGTGCCAGCAGCTTAGGGCCCGGCGGGCCTGGCTCCTACGAGCAGTACTTC	CASSLGPGGPGSYEQYF
TRBV20-1	.	TRBJ2-5	TRBD1	TGCAGTGCTGACCGGACAGGGTCCGAGACCCAGTACTTC	CSADRTGSETQYF
TRBV28	many	TRBJ2-7	.	TGTGCCAGCAGTTTATCGTCCGAGCAGTACTTC	CASSLSSEQYF
TRBV9	few	TRBJ1-6	.	TGTGCCAGCAGCGCCGGCTCCTATAATTCACCCCTCCACTTT	CASSAGSYNSPLHF